This entry describes one TCR beta chain. The antigen remains unidentified. The treatment here: oral pan-JAK inhibitor, 5-10 mg twice daily. This sample was taken from a study of CD8+ T cells in alopecia areata. Study-wide context: A regimen of oral tofacitinib, 5 to 10 mg twice daily, was given to treated patients. Among treated patients, severity was scored by affected scalp area percentage. Findings and caveats of the study: Uncertainty remains about how baseline CD8+ expansion links to response, with one nonresponder.

The sequencing template was cDNA reverse transcribed from extracted RNA. Data came from immunoSEQ multiplex PCR; TCRdb stores just in-frame clones and leaves some out. The sample has some 180,000 clones, roughly half seen once. Per germline, CDR1 MNHEY and CDR2 SMNVEV (reference sequence). The CDR3 is 13 residues long. Trimming removed 3 bases at V and 7 bases at J, with 7 bases between. The sample consisted of CD8+ T cells sorted from blood, taken at roughly week 53, from a patient treated with tofacitinib. The clonotype originates from a human donor with alopecia areata. The chain has TRBV27 and TRBJ1-6; D gene ambiguous. The CDR3 DNA reads TGTGCCAGCAGTTTTATGGGGAATTCACCCCTCCACTTT. It specifies CASSFMGNSPLHF.